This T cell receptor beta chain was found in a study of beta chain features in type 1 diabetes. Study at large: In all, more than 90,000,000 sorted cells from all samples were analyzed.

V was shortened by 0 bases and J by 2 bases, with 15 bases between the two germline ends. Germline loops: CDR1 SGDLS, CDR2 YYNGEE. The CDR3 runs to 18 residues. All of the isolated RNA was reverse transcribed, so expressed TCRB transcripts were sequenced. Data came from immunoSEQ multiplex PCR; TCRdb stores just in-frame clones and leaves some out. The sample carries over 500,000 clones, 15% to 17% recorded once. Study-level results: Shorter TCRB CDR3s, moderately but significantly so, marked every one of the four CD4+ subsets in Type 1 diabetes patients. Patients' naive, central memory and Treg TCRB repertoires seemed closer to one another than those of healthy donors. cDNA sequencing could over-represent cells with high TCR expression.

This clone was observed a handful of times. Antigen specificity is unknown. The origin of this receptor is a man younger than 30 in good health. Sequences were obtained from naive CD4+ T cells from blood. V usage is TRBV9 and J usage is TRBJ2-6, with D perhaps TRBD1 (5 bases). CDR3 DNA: TGTGCCAGCAGCGTAGCAGGGTCCCTGACCCCTGGGGCCAACGTCCTGACTTTC. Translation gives CASSVAGSLTPGANVLTF.